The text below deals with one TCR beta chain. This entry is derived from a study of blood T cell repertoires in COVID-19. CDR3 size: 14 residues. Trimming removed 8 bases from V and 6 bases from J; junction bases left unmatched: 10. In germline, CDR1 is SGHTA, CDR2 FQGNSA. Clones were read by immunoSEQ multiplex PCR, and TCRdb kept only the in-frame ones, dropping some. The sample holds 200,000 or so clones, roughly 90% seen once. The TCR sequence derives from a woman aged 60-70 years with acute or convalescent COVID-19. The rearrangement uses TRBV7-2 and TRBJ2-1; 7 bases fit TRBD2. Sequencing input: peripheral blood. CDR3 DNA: TGTGCCAGCCAGTCTAGCGGACCCTTCAATGAGCAGTTCTTC. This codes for CASQSSGPFNEQFF.